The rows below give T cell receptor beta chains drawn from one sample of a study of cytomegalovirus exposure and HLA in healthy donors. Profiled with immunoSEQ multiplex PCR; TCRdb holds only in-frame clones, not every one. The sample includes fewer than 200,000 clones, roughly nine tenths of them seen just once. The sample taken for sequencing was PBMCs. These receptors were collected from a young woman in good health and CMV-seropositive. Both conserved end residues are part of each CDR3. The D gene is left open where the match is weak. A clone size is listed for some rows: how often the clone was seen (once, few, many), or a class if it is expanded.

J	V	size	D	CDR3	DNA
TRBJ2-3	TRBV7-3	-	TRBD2	CASSLSGLGRETTDTQYF	TGTGCCAGCAGCTTATCTGGACTGGGGCGGGAGACCACAGATACGCAGTATTTT
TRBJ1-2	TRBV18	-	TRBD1	CASSTGTDLYGYTF	TGTGCCAGCTCAACTGGGACAGACCTCTATGGCTACACCTTC
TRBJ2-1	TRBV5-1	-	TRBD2	CASSSGLAGGPGDEQFF	TGCGCCAGCAGCTCCGGACTAGCGGGAGGGCCTGGAGATGAGCAGTTCTTC
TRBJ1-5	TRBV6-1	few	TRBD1	CASSDRTGYDQPQHF	TGTGCCAGCAGTGACCGGACAGGGTACGATCAGCCCCAGCATTTT
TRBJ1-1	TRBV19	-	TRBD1	CASSRKGQGTEAFF	TGTGCCAGTAGTAGGAAAGGACAGGGGACTGAAGCTTTCTTT
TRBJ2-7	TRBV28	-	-	CASSQELPYEQYF	TGTGCCAGCAGTCAAGAACTGCCCTACGAGCAGTACTTC
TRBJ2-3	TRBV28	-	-	CASRGAGTDTQYF	TGTGCCAGCAGAGGGGCCGGCACAGATACGCAGTATTTT
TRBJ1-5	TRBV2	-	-	CASSEALRRGPQHF	TGTGCCAGCAGTGAAGCGCTTCGAAGAGGGCCCCAGCATTTT
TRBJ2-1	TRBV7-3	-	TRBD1	CASSLRGPPRDRANEQFF	TGTGCCAGCAGCTTAAGAGGCCCCCCCCGGGACAGGGCCAATGAGCAGTTCTTC
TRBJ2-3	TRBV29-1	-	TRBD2	CSVGGGLASPTDTQYF	TGCAGCGTTGGCGGGGGACTAGCGAGTCCCACAGATACGCAGTATTTT
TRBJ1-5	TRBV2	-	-	CASSHNLARGNQPQHF	TGTGCCAGCAGCCACAACTTGGCCAGGGGAAATCAGCCCCAGCATTTT
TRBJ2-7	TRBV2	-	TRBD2	CASSGLLAGGGSYEQYF	TGTGCCAGCAGTGGATTGCTAGCGGGAGGGGGGTCCTACGAGCAGTACTTC
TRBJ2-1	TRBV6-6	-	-	CASSYGSEEQFF	TGTGCCAGCAGTTACGGGTCGGAGGAGCAGTTCTTC
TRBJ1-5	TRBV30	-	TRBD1	CAWTLQGGSNQPQHF	TGTGCCTGGACCCTACAGGGGGGAAGCAATCAGCCCCAGCATTTT
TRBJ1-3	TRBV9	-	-	CASSGEGSGNTIYF	TGTGCCAGCAGCGGCGAGGGTTCAGGAAACACCATATATTTT
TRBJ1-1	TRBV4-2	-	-	CASSQDEPEGRFMLNTEAFF	TGTGCCAGCAGCCAAGACGAGCCAGAGGGGAGGTTCATGTTGAACACTGAAGCTTTCTTT
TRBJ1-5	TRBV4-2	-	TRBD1	CASSHGGTGAPNQPQHF	TGTGCCAGCAGCCACGGAGGGACAGGGGCCCCCAATCAGCCCCAGCATTTT
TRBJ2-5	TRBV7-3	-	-	CASSLDAGPQETQYF	TGTGCCAGCAGCTTGGATGCAGGGCCCCAAGAGACCCAGTACTTC
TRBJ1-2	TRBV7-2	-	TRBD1	CASSLAPRQGARYYGYTF	TGTGCCAGCAGCTTAGCACCGCGACAGGGGGCGCGTTATTATGGCTACACCTTC
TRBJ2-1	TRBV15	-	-	CATSRDPDRRQNEQFF	TGTGCCACCAGCAGAGATCCGGATCGCAGACAAAATGAGCAGTTCTTC
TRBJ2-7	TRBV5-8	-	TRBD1	CASSPARDRGVKQYF	TGTGCCAGCAGCCCGGCCCGGGACAGGGGAGTAAAGCAGTACTTC
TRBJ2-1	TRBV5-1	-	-	CASSLGSEQFF	TGCGCCAGCAGCTTGGGTAGTGAGCAGTTCTTC
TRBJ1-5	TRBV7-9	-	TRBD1	CASSLAGGQGSQPQHF	TGTGCCAGCAGCTTAGCGGGCGGACAGGGTAGCCAGCCCCAGCATTTT
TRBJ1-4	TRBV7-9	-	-	CASRGRGEKLFF	TGTGCCAGCAGGGGGAGGGGTGAAAAACTGTTTTTT
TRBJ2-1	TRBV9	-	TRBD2	CASSLSGGAASGDNEQFF	TGTGCCAGCAGCCTCAGCGGGGGAGCGGCTAGCGGCGACAATGAGCAGTTCTTC
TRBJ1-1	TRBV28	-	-	CASRTGVLAFF	TGTGCCAGCAGGACAGGAGTTTTAGCTTTCTTT
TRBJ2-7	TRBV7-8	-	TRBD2	CASSLGWGTSGREPTYEQYF	TGTGCCAGCAGCTTAGGGTGGGGGACTAGCGGGAGGGAACCTACCTACGAGCAGTACTTC
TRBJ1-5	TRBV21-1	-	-	CASSPQAGLEDQPQHF	TGTGCCAGCAGCCCTCAGGCGGGCCTCGAGGATCAGCCCCAGCATTTT
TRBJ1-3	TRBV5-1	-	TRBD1	CASSLGDRTTGNTIYF	TGCGCCAGCAGCTTGGGGGACAGGACGACTGGAAACACCATATATTTT
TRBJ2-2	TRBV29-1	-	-	CSATAHTGELFF	TGCAGCGCGACAGCGCACACCGGGGAGCTGTTTTTT
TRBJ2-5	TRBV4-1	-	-	CASSSGVGDQETQYF	TGCGCCAGCAGCTCTGGTGTAGGGGATCAAGAGACCCAGTACTTC
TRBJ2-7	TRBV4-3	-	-	CASSQSPGTDPFYEQYF	TGCGCCAGCAGCCAATCTCCGGGAACCGACCCTTTCTACGAGCAGTACTTC
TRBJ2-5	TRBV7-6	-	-	CASGFPGETQYF	TGTGCCAGCGGATTCCCCGGGGAGACCCAGTACTTC
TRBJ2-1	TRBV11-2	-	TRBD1	CASSFPGQGRSEQFF	TGTGCCAGCAGCTTCCCCGGACAGGGGAGGAGTGAGCAGTTCTTC
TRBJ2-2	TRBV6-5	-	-	CASSPGQWNTGELFF	TGTGCCAGCAGTCCCGGACAGTGGAACACCGGGGAGCTGTTTTTT
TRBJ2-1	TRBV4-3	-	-	CASRRLGGNEQFF	TGCGCCAGCAGACGCCTGGGGGGCAATGAGCAGTTCTTC
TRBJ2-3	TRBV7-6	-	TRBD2	CASSLDELAGTNTQYF	TGTGCCAGCAGCTTAGATGAACTAGCGGGAACAAATACGCAGTATTTT
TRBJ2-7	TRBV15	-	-	CATSRGVGGEPYEQYF	TGTGCCACCAGCAGGGGGGTCGGCGGGGAGCCCTACGAGCAGTACTTC
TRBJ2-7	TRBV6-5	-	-	CASSRTGSYEQYF	TGTGCCAGCAGTCGTACAGGTTCCTACGAGCAGTACTTC
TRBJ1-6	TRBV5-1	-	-	CASSLVGSPLHF	TGCGCCAGCAGCTTGGTCGGTTCACCCCTCCACTTT
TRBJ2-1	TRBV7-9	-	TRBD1	CASSYRDRGRDEQFF	TGTGCCAGCAGCTACCGGGACAGGGGGAGAGATGAGCAGTTCTTC
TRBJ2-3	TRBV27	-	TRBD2	CASSSLAGGLLDTQYF	TGTGCCAGCAGTTCCCTAGCGGGGGGATTGTTAGATACGCAGTATTTT
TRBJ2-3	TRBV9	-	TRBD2	CASSPGGAVADTQYF	TGTGCCAGCAGCCCGGGGGGGGCCGTGGCGGATACGCAGTATTTT
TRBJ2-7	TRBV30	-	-	CAWSVDSYEQYF	TGTGCCTGGAGTGTAGACAGTTACGAGCAGTACTTC
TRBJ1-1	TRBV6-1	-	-	CASSGEGNTEAFF	TGTGCCAGCAGTGGAGAGGGGAACACTGAAGCTTTCTTT
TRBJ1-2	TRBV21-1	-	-	CASSNQNDGYTF	TGTGCCAGCAGCAACCAGAACGATGGCTACACCTTC
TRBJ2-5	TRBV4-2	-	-	CASSHTILSGGEETQYF	TGTGCCAGCAGCCACACAATCCTAAGCGGAGGGGAGGAGACCCAGTACTTC
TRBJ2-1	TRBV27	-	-	CASSHAGYNEQFF	TGTGCCAGCAGCCATGCGGGATACAATGAGCAGTTCTTC
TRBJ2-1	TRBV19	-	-	CASSISRLSYNEQFF	TGTGCCAGTAGTATTTCCAGGCTAAGCTACAATGAGCAGTTCTTC
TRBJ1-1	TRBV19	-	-	CASSIRRTGGAFF	TGTGCCAGTAGTATCCGAAGGACGGGGGGAGCTTTCTTT
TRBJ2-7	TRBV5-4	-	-	CASSYDPGEQYF	TGTGCCAGCAGCTATGACCCGGGGGAGCAGTACTTC
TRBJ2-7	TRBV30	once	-	CARETTGGYEQYF	TGTGCCCGGGAGACTACCGGGGGTTACGAGCAGTACTTC